The clone carrying this T cell receptor (beta chain) has just one count. The data were obtained in a study of control samples from healthy donors and cancer patients. The germline V gene has CDR1 SGHTA and CDR2 FQGNSA. Trimming took off 1 base at V and 2 bases at J, with 23 bases between the two ends. This CDR3 comprises 19 residues. Using immunoSEQ multiplex PCR, the repertoire was profiled, and TCRdb retains in-frame clones only, with some absent. The sample has approximately 100,000 clones; about 86% are singletons. The source material was blood. The rearrangement uses TRBV7-2 and TRBJ2-5; the D gene is possibly TRBD1 (8 bases). This clonotype was sampled from a man aged 25 to 45 in good health. The CDR3 spells CASSLGVGLGQGGQETQYF. CDR3 coding DNA: TGTGCCAGCAGCTTAGGGGTTGGTTTAGGACAGGGAGGGCAAGAGACCCAGTACTTC.